The 12 T cell receptor beta chains below were found in one sample sequenced in a study of cytomegalovirus exposure and HLA in healthy donors (dated by TCRdb to about 2017). Libraries came from the immunoSEQ multiplex PCR assay. Here the immuneACCESS table is served through TCRdb, limited to in-frame sequences with V and J called. Missing clones are a known gap in these copies; in checked studies unresolved V genes cover under half, and the rest lacks a known reason. For this sample there are 110,000 to 150,000 clones; 94% appear just once. The ten largest clonotypes hold over 1.5% of the sample. Sequenced sample: PBMCs. All receptors derive from a man younger than 35 in good health and CMV-seropositive.

The V and J genes are TRBV4-1 and TRBJ2-4, with TRBD2 matching 12 bases. The CDR3 sequence is 18 residues long. V was pared by 1 base and J by 2 bases, with 6 bases of the junction left unmatched. Germline V CDR1 and CDR2: MGHRA, YSYEKL. The CDR3 DNA reads TGCGCCAGCAGCCAAGGGCTAGCGGGAGGGTTAACCAAAAACATTCAGTACTTC. Protein: CASSQGLAGGLTKNIQYF.

This sequence joins TRBV5-6 and TRBJ2-7; the match to TRBD1 covers 12 bases. With 3 bases clipped from V and 7 bases from J, the junction kept 5 bases outside the gene matches. CDR1 and CDR2 from the germline V gene are SGHDT and YYEEEE. The CDR3 contains 14 residues. The CDR3 region is CASSWGQGAREQYF. The CDR3 bases are TGTGCCAGCAGCTGGGGACAGGGGGCTAGGGAGCAGTACTTC.

The chain has TRBV5-1 and TRBJ2-7, with D possibly matching TRBD2 (5 bases). Germline V gene lookup returns CDR1 SGHRS and CDR2 YFSETQ. Trimming removed 0 bases at V and 2 bases at J, with 12 bases between. CDR3 length: 15 residues. DNA of the CDR3: TGCGCCAGCAGCTTGGCCAGCGGCAGTACCTACGAGCAGTACTTC. It specifies CASSLASGSTYEQYF.

The rearrangement uses TRBV6-5 and TRBJ2-7, with a weak D call TRBD1 (6 bases). Trimming removed 6 bases from V and 7 bases from J, with 22 bases in between. CDR1 is MNHEY and CDR2 is SVGAGI in the germline V gene. This CDR3 is 15 amino acids long. CDR3 loop: CASRSGQIDLREQYF. In DNA, the CDR3 is TGTGCCAGCAGAAGCGGACAGATCGACCTAAGGGAGCAGTACTTC.

This chain connects TRBV5-4 to TRBJ1-4; 8 positions agree with TRBD1. From germline, CDR1 is SGHNT and CDR2 YYREEE (reference sequence). The CDR3 runs 17 residues. Unmatched junction bases numbered 12, after V lost 1 base and J lost 7 bases. CDR3 in DNA: TGTGCCAGCAGCTTGCGGACAGGGTCATTTCGGAGTGAAAAACTGTTTTTT. This encodes CASSLRTGSFRSEKLFF.

The rearrangement links TRBV29-1 to TRBJ2-1, with D possibly TRBD2 on 6 matching bases. This CDR3 comprises 13 residues. The V end was cut by 1 base, the J end by 6 bases, with 10 bases between. Germline assignment: CDR1 SQVTM and CDR2 ANQGSEA. CDR3 sequence reads: CSVEGDLRNEQFF. The CDR3 DNA reads TGCAGCGTTGAAGGGGACTTGCGCAATGAGCAGTTCTTC.

This chain links TRBV11-2 with TRBJ2-1; 7 bases fit TRBD2. CDR1 SGHAT and CDR2 FQNNGV come from the germline V gene. The CDR3 totals 14 residues. The trim removed 5 bases at V and 5 bases at J, leaving 6 bases unmatched. CDR3 sequence (DNA): TGTGCCAGCAGCCGACTAGCCCGGGACAATGAGCAGTTCTTC. Translating gives CASSRLARDNEQFF.

The gene calls are TRBV6-1 and TRBJ1-1; TRBD1 is a possible D gene (5 bases). V was trimmed by 6 bases and J by 10 bases, leaving 18 bases between them. The CDR3 totals 13 residues. The germline V gene has CDR1 MNHNS and CDR2 SASEGT. CDR3 nucleotides: TGTGCCAGCAGCTCCACGATGGGGGGTCGAGCTTTCTTT. This gives the protein CASSSTMGGRAFF.

This chain links TRBV19 with TRBJ1-2, with 7 bases matching TRBD1. The germline V gene encodes CDR1 LNHDA and CDR2 SQIVND (reference sequence). The CDR3 runs 16 residues. V lost 0 bases, J lost 6 bases, and 10 bases stayed unmatched. The CDR3 reads CASSIDEGAAVDGYTF. CDR3 in DNA: TGTGCCAGTAGTATAGATGAGGGGGCAGCAGTGGATGGCTACACCTTC. Using reference TRBV19 and TRBJ1-2 for the parts outside the CDR3, the full variable domain is DGGITQSPKYLFRKEGQNVTLSCEQNLNHDAMYWYRQDPGQGLRLIYYSQIVNDFQKGDIAEGYSVSREKKESFPLTVTSAQKNPTAFYLCASSIDEGAAVDGYTFGSGTRLTVV.

The gene calls are TRBV28 and TRBJ2-1, with 11 bases lining up with TRBD2. Germline V gene sequence: CDR1 MDHEN, CDR2 SYDVKM. This CDR3 is 15 amino acids long. The junction had 6 bases not matched to a gene; V was cut back by 5 bases and J by 6 bases. As DNA, the CDR3 is TGTGCCAGCAGTCCTCCGGGACTAGCGGTCAATGAGCAGTTCTTC. It translates to CASSPPGLAVNEQFF.

The J gene is TRBJ1-1, the V gene TRBV28, with TRBD1 as a possible D gene (6 bases). The CDR3 has 18 amino acids. From germline, CDR1 is MDHEN and CDR2 SYDVKM. The V and J ends lost 7 bases and 1 base respectively, with 25 bases between them. The CDR3 protein is CASTPFIGTHLGNTEAFF. The DNA for the CDR3 is TGTGCCAGCACCCCTTTCATTGGGACACACCTGGGGAACACTGAAGCTTTCTTT.

V is TRBV29-1 and J is TRBJ2-1; D not certain. Trimming shortened V by 3 bases and J by 5 bases, and 11 bases separated the two germline ends. The length of the CDR3 is 13 residues. Germline CDR1 is SQVTM and CDR2 is ANQGSEA. CDR3: CSVDRLVNNEQFF. The CDR3 coding sequence is TGCAGCGTTGATCGGCTAGTAAACAATGAGCAGTTCTTC.